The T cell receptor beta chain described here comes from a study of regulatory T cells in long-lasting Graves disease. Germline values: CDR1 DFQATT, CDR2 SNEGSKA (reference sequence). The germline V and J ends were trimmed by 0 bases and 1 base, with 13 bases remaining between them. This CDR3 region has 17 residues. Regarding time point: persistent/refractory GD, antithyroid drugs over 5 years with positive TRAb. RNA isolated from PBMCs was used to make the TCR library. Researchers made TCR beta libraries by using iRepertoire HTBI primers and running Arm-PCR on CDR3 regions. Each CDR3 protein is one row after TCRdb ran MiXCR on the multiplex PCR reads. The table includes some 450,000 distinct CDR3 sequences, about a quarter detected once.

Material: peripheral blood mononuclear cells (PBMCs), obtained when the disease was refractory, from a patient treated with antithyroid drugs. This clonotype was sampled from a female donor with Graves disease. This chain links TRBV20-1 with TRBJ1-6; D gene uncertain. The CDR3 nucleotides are TGCAGTGCTAGAGATCTCGGGAGTTCGTCCTATAATTCACCCCTCCACTTT. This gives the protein CSARDLGSSSYNSPLHF.